These T cell receptor beta chains were read from a single sample in a study of shared clonotypes between healthy human individuals. Clones were sequenced by immunoSEQ multiplex PCR, and TCRdb holds only the in-frame ones, with some missing. The sample has about 2 million clones; about 94% are singletons. Sequencing input: naive CD8+ T cells sorted from blood. The receptors here all came from a young man in good health. Both conserved end residues are part of each CDR3. A D gene is named only where the DNA matches it firmly. Not all rows give a size; the values are once, few, many and, for expanded clones, a class.

>.|.|TRBV28|15|TRBJ1-5
TGTGCCAGCAGTTTAGGGACGGCTAGCAATCAGCCCCAGCATTTT
CASSLGTASNQPQHF
>.|.|TRBV7-2|17|TRBJ2-7
TGTGCCAGCAGCTTAGATTTGGGGCCGCGGAGAGTCCACGAGCAGTACTTC
CASSLDLGPRRVHEQYF
>.|.|TRBV7-9|13|TRBJ2-7
TGTGCCAGCAGCTTCCCCCTATTCTACGAGCAGTACTTC
CASSFPLFYEQYF
>.|once|TRBV30|14|TRBJ2-7
TGTGCCTGGAGTGTAGTTGGCACTGCCTACGAGCAGTACTTC
CAWSVVGTAYEQYF
>.|.|TRBV5-1|19|TRBJ2-2
TGCGCCAGCAGCTTCGGGCTCAGTGGGACTCCATTTAACACCGGGGAGCTGTTTTTT
CASSFGLSGTPFNTGELFF
>.|once|TRBV19|13|TRBJ2-7
TGTGCCAGTAGTATTGCAGGGGCGGATGAGCAGTACTTC
CASSIAGADEQYF
>TRBD1|.|TRBV19|19|TRBJ2-2
TGTGCCAGTAGTCCTCACAGGGGGTACACCCTAACGAACACCGGGGAGCTGTTTTTT
CASSPHRGYTLTNTGELFF
>.|.|TRBV7-2|13|TRBJ2-7
TGTGCCAGCAGCTTAGGTGGCAACTACGAGCAGTACTTC
CASSLGGNYEQYF
>TRBD1|once|TRBV11-1|14|TRBJ1-1
TGTGCCAGCAGACGACAGGGGGCGTACACTGAAGCTTTCTTT
CASRRQGAYTEAFF
>.|.|TRBV27|15|TRBJ2-7
TGTGCCAGCAGTTTAGGGGGCGGGATGACCTACGAGCAGTACTTC
CASSLGGGMTYEQYF
>TRBD2|.|TRBV15|16|TRBJ2-1
TGTGCCACCAGCAGTAGCCAAGCGGGAGTCTTTGATGAGCAGTTCTTC
CATSSSQAGVFDEQFF
>TRBD2|.|TRBV29-1|13|TRBJ2-2
TGCAGCGTTATAGGACTAGCCTCCGGGGAGCTGTTTTTT
CSVIGLASGELFF
>.|once|TRBV7-8|14|TRBJ1-1
TGTGCCAGCAGCTTAGCATCTACGTCGGAGGAAGCTTTCTTT
CASSLASTSEEAFF
>TRBD2|.|TRBV15|15|TRBJ2-1
TGTGCCACCAGCAGGACTAGCGGGGGGATCAATGAGCAGTTCTTC
CATSRTSGGINEQFF
>.|.|TRBV6-5|15|TRBJ2-2
TGTGCCAGCCATGACCGGGACAACTGGATCGGGGAGCTGTTTTTT
CASHDRDNWIGELFF
>TRBD1|.|TRBV4-1|16|TRBJ1-2
TGCGCCAGCAGCCAGGCCGCGACCGGGACAGGTGGCAGTCTAGCCTTC
CASSQAATGTGGSLAF
>TRBD1|.|TRBV29-1|11|TRBJ1-2
TGCAGCGTTGAACAGGGGGCAGGAGCGACCTTC
CSVEQGAGATF
>.|.|TRBV27|16|TRBJ1-1
TGTGCCAGCAGTTTTGGGAGGGACCTCACGAACACTGAAGCTTTCTTT
CASSFGRDLTNTEAFF
>.|.|TRBV13|13|TRBJ2-5
TGTGCCAGCAGCCAGGACAGCCAAGAGACCCAGTACTTC
CASSQDSQETQYF
>.|.|TRBV11-3|15|TRBJ2-7
TGTGCCAGCAGCTTAGATGGGATGAGCTCCTACGAGCAGTACTTC
CASSLDGMSSYEQYF
>.|once|TRBV2|15|TRBJ2-7
TGTGCCAGCAGTGATGTTGTGGGCTTTTCCTACGAGCAGTACTTC
CASSDVVGFSYEQYF
>.|.|TRBV13|13|TRBJ2-5
TGTGCCAGCAGCCCACCACTAAAAGAGACCCAGTACTTC
CASSPPLKETQYF
>.|.|TRBV5-4|13|TRBJ2-6
TGTGCCAGCAGCCACCATGAGGCCAACGTCCTGACTTTC
CASSHHEANVLTF
>.|.|TRBV7-9|14|TRBJ2-4
TGTGCCAGCAGCTTAACCGGGGCCCCAAACATTCAGTACTTC
CASSLTGAPNIQYF
>TRBD2|once|TRBV11-2|15|TRBJ2-7
TGTGCCAGCAGCGCCATCCCCGGGACTAGATCCGAGCAGTACTTC
CASSAIPGTRSEQYF
>TRBD1|.|TRBV27|14|TRBJ1-1
TGTGCCAGCAGTTTAGACAGGGGGTACACTGAAGCTTTCTTT
CASSLDRGYTEAFF
>.|.|TRBV7-7|15|TRBJ2-1
TGTGCTAGCAGCTTAAACTCCTTGGAAAAAAATGAGCAGTTCTTC
CASSLNSLEKNEQFF
>.|.|TRBV28|15|TRBJ1-3
TGTGCCAGCAGCATCGGACGGATCTCTGGAAACACCATATATTTT
CASSIGRISGNTIYF
>.|.|TRBV11-2|13|TRBJ2-7
TGTGCCAGCAGATCAGGGCTCTCCTACGAGCAGTACTTC
CASRSGLSYEQYF
>TRBD1|once|TRBV28|18|TRBJ1-6
TGTGCCAGCAGCGCCGGGACAGGGCTCAGCTCCTATAATTCACCCCTCCACTTT
CASSAGTGLSSYNSPLHF
>TRBD1|.|TRBV29-1|14|TRBJ1-1
TGCAGCGTTGGCCGGGACAGGGCCCAAACTGAAGCTTTCTTT
CSVGRDRAQTEAFF
>.|.|TRBV4-1|14|TRBJ2-3
TGCGCCAGCAGCCAGGACACTGGCACAGATACGCAGTATTTT
CASSQDTGTDTQYF
>.|.|TRBV7-2|16|TRBJ1-6
TGTGCCAGCAGCGATGAGGGGAGCCCCTATAATTCACCCCTCCACTTT
CASSDEGSPYNSPLHF
>.|.|TRBV4-1|15|TRBJ1-2
TGCGCCAGCAGCCAAGGACAACAAGTTAACTATGGCTACACCTTC
CASSQGQQVNYGYTF
>.|.|TRBV19|12|TRBJ1-2
TGTGCCAGTTGGGACGGGGGATTTGGCTACACCTTC
CASWDGGFGYTF
>.|.|TRBV7-9|12|TRBJ2-7
TGTGCCAGCAGCGAAGCCAGGGATGAGCAGTACTTC
CASSEARDEQYF
>.|.|TRBV27|15|TRBJ1-1
TGTGCCAGCAGTTCTTTGACAGAGGAGCACACTGAAGCTTTCTTT
CASSSLTEEHTEAFF
>TRBD2|.|TRBV27|16|TRBJ2-7
TGTGCCAGCAGTTTTAGCGGGGGCCCAACGTTCTACGAGCAGTACTTC
CASSFSGGPTFYEQYF
>.|.|TRBV27|18|TRBJ2-7
TGTGCCAGCAGTTTAAAAGGCCGTCTTGGGGCGCCAGACTACGAGCAGTACTTC
CASSLKGRLGAPDYEQYF
>TRBD1|once|TRBV5-6|13|TRBJ2-3
TGTGCCAGCAGTACAGGGGCGGCAGATACGCAGTATTTT
CASSTGAADTQYF
>.|.|TRBV4-3|15|TRBJ2-7
TGCGCCAGCAGCCAGGGGACCCCACCCTCCTACGAGCAGTACTTC
CASSQGTPPSYEQYF
>TRBD1|.|TRBV5-8|17|TRBJ1-1
TGTGCCAGCAGCTTGTTAACAGGGGGCCAGGATCGCACTGAAGCTTTCTTT
CASSLLTGGQDRTEAFF
>.|.|TRBV6-6|13|TRBJ2-1
TGTGCCAGCTGGGGCTACTCCTACAATGAGCAGTTCTTC
CASWGYSYNEQFF
>.|.|TRBV10-3|13|TRBJ1-1
TGTGCCATCAGTGGTCCTTTGAACACTGAAGCTTTCTTT
CAISGPLNTEAFF
>TRBD2|once|TRBV5-4|18|TRBJ2-7
TGTGCCAGCAGCTTGGACAGGGGACTAGCGGGTACTAACTACGAGCAGTACTTC
CASSLDRGLAGTNYEQYF
>.|.|TRBV25-1|12|TRBJ1-1
TGTGCCAGCAGTGAATACCGGGGTGAAGCTTTCTTT
CASSEYRGEAFF
>.|.|TRBV5-1|17|TRBJ2-3
TGCGCCAGCAGCCCCCGACAGAGGCTTGGAGCCACAGATACGCAGTATTTT
CASSPRQRLGATDTQYF
>TRBD2|few|TRBV11-2|16|TRBJ2-7
TGTGCCAGCAGCTCTAGGGGGACTAGCGGCTCCTACGAGCAGTACTTC
CASSSRGTSGSYEQYF
>.|.|TRBV27|16|TRBJ2-3
TGTGCCAGCAGTTTATATAACGGCGGATTCACAGATACGCAGTATTTT
CASSLYNGGFTDTQYF
>.|.|TRBV6-1|14|TRBJ2-7
TGTGCCAGCAGTGAGTGGGGGCCCACCTACGAGCAGTACTTC
CASSEWGPTYEQYF
>.|.|TRBV6-5|13|TRBJ2-5
TGTGCCAGCAGTTACAAGGCCCAAGAGACCCAGTACTTC
CASSYKAQETQYF
>.|.|TRBV11-2|14|TRBJ2-3
TGTGCCAGCAGCTTAGAACTAACAGCAGATACGCAGTATTTT
CASSLELTADTQYF
>.|.|TRBV7-9|14|TRBJ1-1
TGTGCCAGCAGCCACCGTGAGGGCCAGGCTGAAGCTTTCTTT
CASSHREGQAEAFF
>TRBD1|.|TRBV27|15|TRBJ2-1
TGTGCCAGCAGTATCAACCGGGACAGTATGCATGAGCAGTTCTTC
CASSINRDSMHEQFF
>.|.|TRBV27|17|TRBJ2-2
TGTGCCAGCAGTTCTATAGGGGCCGACGCGAACACCGGGGAGCTGTTTTTT
CASSSIGADANTGELFF